This TCR beta chain was documented in a study of blood T cells in healthy people across ages. Study results and caveats: Investigators treated diversity estimates from one million T cells as underestimates.

The CDR3 totals 13 residues. V was pared by 3 bases and J by 2 bases, with 7 bases between. There are a few counts of this clonotype. Its antigen is still unknown. Isolating PBMCs gave at least 6.5 million of these cells per sample. The use of a sample-barcoded 5' primer and a J-beta primer mix characterized a second PCR of roughly 6 to 11 cycles. Each CDR3 protein is one row after TCRdb ran MiXCR on the 5' RACE reads. The sample consists of some 1.1 million distinct CDR3 sequences, 30% to 40% of them appearing once. The receptor was derived from a man aged 18-30 years in good health. The sample taken for sequencing was blood. The chain recombines TRBV12-3 or TRBV12-4 with TRBJ1-1, with unresolved D. CDR3: CASSFYSNTEAFF. The CDR3 DNA follows: TGTGCCAGCAGTTTCTACAGCAACACTGAAGCTTTCTTT.